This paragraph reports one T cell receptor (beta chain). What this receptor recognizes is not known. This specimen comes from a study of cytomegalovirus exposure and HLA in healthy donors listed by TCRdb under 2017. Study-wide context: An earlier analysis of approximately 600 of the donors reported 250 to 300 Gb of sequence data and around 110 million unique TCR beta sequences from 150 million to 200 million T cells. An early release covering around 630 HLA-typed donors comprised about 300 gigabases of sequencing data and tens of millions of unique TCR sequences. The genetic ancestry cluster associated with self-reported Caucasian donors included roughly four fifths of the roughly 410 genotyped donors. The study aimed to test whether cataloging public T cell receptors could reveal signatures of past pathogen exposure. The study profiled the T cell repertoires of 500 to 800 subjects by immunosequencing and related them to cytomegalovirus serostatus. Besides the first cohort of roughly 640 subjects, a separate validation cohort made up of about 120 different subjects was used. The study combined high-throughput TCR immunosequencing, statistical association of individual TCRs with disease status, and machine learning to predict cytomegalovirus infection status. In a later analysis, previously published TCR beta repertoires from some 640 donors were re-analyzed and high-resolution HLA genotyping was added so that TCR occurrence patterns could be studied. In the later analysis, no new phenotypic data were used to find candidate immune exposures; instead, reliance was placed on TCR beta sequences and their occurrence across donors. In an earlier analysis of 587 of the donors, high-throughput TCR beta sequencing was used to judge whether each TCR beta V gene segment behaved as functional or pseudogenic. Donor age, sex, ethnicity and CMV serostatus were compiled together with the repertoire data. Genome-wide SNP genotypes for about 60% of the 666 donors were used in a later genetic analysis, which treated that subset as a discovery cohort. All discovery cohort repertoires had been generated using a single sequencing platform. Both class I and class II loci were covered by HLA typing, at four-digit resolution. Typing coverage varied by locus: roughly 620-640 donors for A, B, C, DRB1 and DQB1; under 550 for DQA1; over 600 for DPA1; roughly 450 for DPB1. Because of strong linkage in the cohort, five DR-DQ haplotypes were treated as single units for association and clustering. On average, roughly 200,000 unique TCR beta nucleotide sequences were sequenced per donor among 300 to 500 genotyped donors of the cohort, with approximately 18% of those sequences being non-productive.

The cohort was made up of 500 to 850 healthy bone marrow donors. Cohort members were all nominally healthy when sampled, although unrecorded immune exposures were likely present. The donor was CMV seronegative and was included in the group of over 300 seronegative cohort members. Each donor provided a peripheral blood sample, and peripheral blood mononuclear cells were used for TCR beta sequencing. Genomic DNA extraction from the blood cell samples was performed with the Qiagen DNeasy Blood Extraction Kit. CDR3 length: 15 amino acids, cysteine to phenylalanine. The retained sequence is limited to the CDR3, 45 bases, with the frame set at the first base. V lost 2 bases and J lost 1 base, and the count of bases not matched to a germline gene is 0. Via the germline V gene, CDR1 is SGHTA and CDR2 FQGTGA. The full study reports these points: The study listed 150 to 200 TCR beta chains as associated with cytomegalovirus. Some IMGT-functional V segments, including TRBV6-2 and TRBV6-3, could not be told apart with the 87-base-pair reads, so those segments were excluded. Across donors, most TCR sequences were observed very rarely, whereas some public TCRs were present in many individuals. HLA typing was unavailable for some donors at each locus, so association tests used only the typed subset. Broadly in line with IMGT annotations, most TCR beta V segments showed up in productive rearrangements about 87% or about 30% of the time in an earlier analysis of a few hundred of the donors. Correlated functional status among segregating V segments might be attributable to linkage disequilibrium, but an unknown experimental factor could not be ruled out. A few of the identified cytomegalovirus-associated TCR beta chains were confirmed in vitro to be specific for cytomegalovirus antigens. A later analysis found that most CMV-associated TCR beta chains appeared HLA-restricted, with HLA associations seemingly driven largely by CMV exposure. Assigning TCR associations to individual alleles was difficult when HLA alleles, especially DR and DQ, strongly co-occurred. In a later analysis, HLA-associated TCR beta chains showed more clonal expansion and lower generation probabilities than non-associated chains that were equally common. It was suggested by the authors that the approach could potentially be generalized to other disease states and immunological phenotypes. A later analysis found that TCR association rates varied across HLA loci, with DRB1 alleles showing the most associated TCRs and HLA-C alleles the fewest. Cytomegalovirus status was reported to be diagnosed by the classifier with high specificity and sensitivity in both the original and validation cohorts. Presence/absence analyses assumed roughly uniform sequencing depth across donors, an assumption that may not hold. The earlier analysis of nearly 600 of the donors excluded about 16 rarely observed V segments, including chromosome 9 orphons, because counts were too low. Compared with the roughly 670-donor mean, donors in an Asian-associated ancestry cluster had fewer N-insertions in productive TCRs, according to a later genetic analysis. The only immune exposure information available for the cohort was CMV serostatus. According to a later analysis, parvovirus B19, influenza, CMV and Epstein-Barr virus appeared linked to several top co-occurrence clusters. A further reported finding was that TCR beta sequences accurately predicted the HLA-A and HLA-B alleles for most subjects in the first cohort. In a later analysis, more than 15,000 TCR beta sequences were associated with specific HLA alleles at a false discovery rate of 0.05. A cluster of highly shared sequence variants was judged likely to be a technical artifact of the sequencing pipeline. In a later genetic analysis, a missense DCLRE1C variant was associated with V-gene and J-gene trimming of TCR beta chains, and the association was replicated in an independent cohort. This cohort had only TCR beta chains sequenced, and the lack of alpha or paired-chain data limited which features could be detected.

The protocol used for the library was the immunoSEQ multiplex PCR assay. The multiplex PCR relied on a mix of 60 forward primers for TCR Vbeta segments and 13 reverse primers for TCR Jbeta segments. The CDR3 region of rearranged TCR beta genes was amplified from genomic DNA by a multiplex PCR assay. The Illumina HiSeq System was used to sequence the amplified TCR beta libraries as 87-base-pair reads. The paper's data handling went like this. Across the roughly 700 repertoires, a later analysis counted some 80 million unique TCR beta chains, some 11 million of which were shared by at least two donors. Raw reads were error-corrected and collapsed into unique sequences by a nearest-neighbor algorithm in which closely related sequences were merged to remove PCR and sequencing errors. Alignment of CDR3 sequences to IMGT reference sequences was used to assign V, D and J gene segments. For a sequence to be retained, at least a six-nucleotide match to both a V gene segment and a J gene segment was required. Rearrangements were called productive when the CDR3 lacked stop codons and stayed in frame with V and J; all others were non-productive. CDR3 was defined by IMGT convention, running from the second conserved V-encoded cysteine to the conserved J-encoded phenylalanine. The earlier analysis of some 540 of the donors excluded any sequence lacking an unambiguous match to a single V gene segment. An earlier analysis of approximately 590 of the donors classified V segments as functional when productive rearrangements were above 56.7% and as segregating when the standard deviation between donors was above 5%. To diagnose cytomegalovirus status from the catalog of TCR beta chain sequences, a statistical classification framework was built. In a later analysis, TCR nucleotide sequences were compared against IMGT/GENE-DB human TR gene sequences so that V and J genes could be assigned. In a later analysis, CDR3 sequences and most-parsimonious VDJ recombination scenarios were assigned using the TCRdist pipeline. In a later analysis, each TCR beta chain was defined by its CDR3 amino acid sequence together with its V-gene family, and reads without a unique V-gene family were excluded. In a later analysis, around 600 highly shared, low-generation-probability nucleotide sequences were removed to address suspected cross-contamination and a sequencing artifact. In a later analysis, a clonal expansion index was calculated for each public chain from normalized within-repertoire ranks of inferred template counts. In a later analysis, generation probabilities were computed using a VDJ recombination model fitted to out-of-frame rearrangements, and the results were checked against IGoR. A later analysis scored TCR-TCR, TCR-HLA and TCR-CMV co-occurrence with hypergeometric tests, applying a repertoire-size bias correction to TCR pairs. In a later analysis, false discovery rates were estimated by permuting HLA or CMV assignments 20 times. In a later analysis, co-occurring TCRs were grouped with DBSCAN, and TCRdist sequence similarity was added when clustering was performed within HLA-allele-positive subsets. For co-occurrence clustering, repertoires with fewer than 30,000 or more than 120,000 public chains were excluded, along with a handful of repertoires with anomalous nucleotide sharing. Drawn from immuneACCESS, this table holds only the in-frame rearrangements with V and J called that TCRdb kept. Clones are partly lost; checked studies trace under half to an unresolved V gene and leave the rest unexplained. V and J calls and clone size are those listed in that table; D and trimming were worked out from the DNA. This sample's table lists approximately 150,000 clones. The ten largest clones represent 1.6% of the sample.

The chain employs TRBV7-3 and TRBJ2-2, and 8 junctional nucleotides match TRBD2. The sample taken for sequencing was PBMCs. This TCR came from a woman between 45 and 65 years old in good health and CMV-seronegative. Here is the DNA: TGTGCCAGCAGCTTAGCGGGGGGGAACACCGGGGAGCTGTTTTTT. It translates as CASSLAGGNTGELFF.